Listed below are T cell receptor beta chains from one sample, sequenced in a study of blood T cell repertoires in COVID-19. This table comes from immunoSEQ multiplex PCR, and its TCRdb copy is limited to in-frame clones, with some not included. The data hold about 240,000 clones, with about 83% observed a single time. Sequences were obtained from PBMCs or T cells enriched from blood (not recorded which). The receptors come from a woman aged 35 to 49 who had been exposed to COVID-19. Each CDR3 is given with its conserved first and last residue. The D gene is left open where the match is weak. Only some rows state a clone size, as once, few, many or a class for expanded clones.

j_gene: TRBJ2-3; d_gene: -; v_gene: TRBV7-3; len: 18; abundance: -; CDR3aa: CASSLMTRLALNTDTQYF; CDR3nt: TGTGCCAGCAGCTTAATGACGCGGCTGGCCCTAAACACAGATACGCAGTATTTT
j_gene: TRBJ2-7; d_gene: -; v_gene: TRBV6-2/TRBV6-3; len: 13; abundance: once; CDR3aa: CASSFLREAGPYF; CDR3nt: TGTGCCAGCAGTTTCCTCCGGGAAGCAGGTCCGTACTTC
j_gene: TRBJ2-7; d_gene: TRBD1; v_gene: TRBV5-1; len: 15; abundance: -; CDR3aa: CASSFGQGGSYEQYF; CDR3nt: TGCGCCAGCAGTTTTGGACAGGGGGGTTCCTACGAGCAGTACTTC
j_gene: TRBJ2-1; d_gene: TRBD2; v_gene: TRBV5-4; len: 17; abundance: -; CDR3aa: CASKPGLAGEGYNEQFF; CDR3nt: TGTGCCAGCAAACCGGGACTAGCGGGGGAAGGTTATAATGAGCAGTTCTTC
j_gene: TRBJ1-1; d_gene: -; v_gene: TRBV7-9; len: 15; abundance: -; CDR3aa: CASSLASGVQTEAFF; CDR3nt: TGTGCCAGCAGCTTAGCTTCAGGGGTCCAAACTGAAGCTTTCTTT
j_gene: TRBJ1-1; d_gene: TRBD1; v_gene: TRBV4-1; len: 18; abundance: -; CDR3aa: CASSQERGQVRRGTEAFF; CDR3nt: TGCGCCAGCAGCCAAGAGAGGGGACAGGTACGTAGGGGGACTGAAGCTTTCTTT
j_gene: TRBJ1-6; d_gene: TRBD1; v_gene: TRBV19; len: 16; abundance: -; CDR3aa: CASSWTGGAYNSPLHF; CDR3nt: TGTGCCAGTAGTTGGACAGGGGGCGCGTATAATTCACCCCTCCACTTT
j_gene: TRBJ2-2; d_gene: -; v_gene: TRBV2; len: 14; abundance: -; CDR3aa: CASSEASYTGELFF; CDR3nt: TGTGCCAGCAGTGAAGCGAGTTACACCGGGGAGCTGTTTTTT
j_gene: TRBJ2-5; d_gene: TRBD2; v_gene: TRBV19; len: 13; abundance: -; CDR3aa: CASRGGSVETQYF; CDR3nt: TGTGCCAGTAGGGGGGGGTCGGTAGAGACCCAGTACTTC
j_gene: TRBJ2-7; d_gene: -; v_gene: TRBV18; len: 15; abundance: -; CDR3aa: CASSPAYTSSYEQYF; CDR3nt: TGTGCCAGCTCACCCGCTTACACAAGCTCCTACGAGCAGTACTTC
j_gene: TRBJ1-2; d_gene: TRBD1; v_gene: TRBV28; len: 14; abundance: -; CDR3aa: CASSPLDRDYGYTF; CDR3nt: TGTGCCAGCAGTCCCCTAGACAGGGACTATGGCTACACCTTC
j_gene: TRBJ2-1; d_gene: TRBD1; v_gene: TRBV28; len: 16; abundance: -; CDR3aa: CASNPSGTGVYNEQFF; CDR3nt: TGTGCCAGCAACCCTTCAGGGACAGGGGTGTACAATGAGCAGTTCTTC
j_gene: TRBJ2-1; d_gene: -; v_gene: TRBV6-1; len: 15; abundance: -; CDR3aa: CASSEALWASSEQFF; CDR3nt: TGTGCCAGCAGTGAAGCGCTTTGGGCTAGCTCTGAGCAGTTCTTC
j_gene: TRBJ1-4; d_gene: -; v_gene: TRBV28; len: 15; abundance: -; CDR3aa: CASSSPRGLGEKLFF; CDR3nt: TGTGCCAGCAGTTCCCCTAGAGGGCTTGGGGAAAAACTGTTTTTT
j_gene: TRBJ2-3; d_gene: -; v_gene: TRBV7-2; len: 16; abundance: -; CDR3aa: CASSLSGAGNTDTQYF; CDR3nt: TGTGCCAGCAGCTTATCCGGGGCGGGGAACACAGATACGCAGTATTTT
j_gene: TRBJ2-5; d_gene: TRBD1; v_gene: TRBV28; len: 16; abundance: -; CDR3aa: CASSRSGTGREETQYF; CDR3nt: TGTGCCAGCAGCCGCTCCGGGACAGGGAGAGAAGAGACCCAGTACTTC
j_gene: TRBJ1-4; d_gene: -; v_gene: TRBV27; len: 16; abundance: many; CDR3aa: CASSPIGRRLNEKLFF; CDR3nt: TGTGCCAGCAGTCCCATTGGGCGCCGGTTAAATGAAAAACTGTTTTTT
j_gene: TRBJ2-7; d_gene: -; v_gene: TRBV24-1; len: 15; abundance: -; CDR3aa: CATSGPRENTGEQYF; CDR3nt: TGTGCCACCAGTGGCCCTCGTGAAAATACGGGAGAGCAGTACTTC
j_gene: TRBJ1-2; d_gene: -; v_gene: TRBV23-1; len: 13; abundance: -; CDR3aa: CARGRGGYYGYTF; CDR3nt: TGCGCCAGGGGAAGGGGGGGGTACTATGGCTACACCTTC
j_gene: TRBJ2-7; d_gene: -; v_gene: TRBV27; len: 13; abundance: -; CDR3aa: CASSLRGNYEQYF; CDR3nt: TGTGCCAGCAGTTTACGGGGTAACTACGAGCAGTACTTC
j_gene: TRBJ1-4; d_gene: -; v_gene: TRBV5-4; len: 16; abundance: -; CDR3aa: CASSVAGGATNEKLFF; CDR3nt: TGTGCCAGCAGCGTCGCGGGGGGCGCAACTAATGAAAAACTGTTTTTT
j_gene: TRBJ1-4; d_gene: TRBD1; v_gene: TRBV4-1; len: 15; abundance: once; CDR3aa: CASSHPGQGVEKLFF; CDR3nt: TGCGCCAGCAGCCATCCGGGACAGGGAGTGGAAAAACTGTTTTTT
j_gene: TRBJ2-7; d_gene: -; v_gene: TRBV7-3; len: 13; abundance: -; CDR3aa: CASSLGAYYEQYF; CDR3nt: TGTGCCAGCAGCTTAGGGGCCTACTACGAGCAGTACTTC
j_gene: TRBJ1-1; d_gene: TRBD1; v_gene: TRBV2; len: 19; abundance: few; CDR3aa: CASRPGQGSRSPRNTEAFF; CDR3nt: TGTGCCAGCAGGCCGGGACAGGGGTCGAGGAGCCCCAGGAACACTGAAGCTTTCTTT
j_gene: TRBJ2-3; d_gene: TRBD2; v_gene: TRBV6-6; len: 14; abundance: once; CDR3aa: CASSYGGGADTQYF; CDR3nt: TGTGCCAGCAGTTATGGCGGGGGGGCAGATACGCAGTATTTT
j_gene: TRBJ1-6; d_gene: TRBD1; v_gene: TRBV18; len: 17; abundance: many; CDR3aa: CASSHQWFGQGNSPLHF; CDR3nt: TGTGCCAGCTCCCACCAGTGGTTCGGACAGGGTAATTCACCCCTCCACTTT
j_gene: TRBJ1-2; d_gene: -; v_gene: TRBV19; len: 15; abundance: -; CDR3aa: CASTLAQGTSVGYTF; CDR3nt: TGTGCCAGTACCCTAGCACAGGGAACTTCGGTTGGCTACACCTTC
j_gene: TRBJ2-5; d_gene: TRBD1; v_gene: TRBV6-1; len: 15; abundance: -; CDR3aa: CASSEGWTGEETQYF; CDR3nt: TGTGCCAGCAGTGAAGGGTGGACAGGAGAAGAGACCCAGTACTTC
j_gene: TRBJ1-5; d_gene: TRBD1; v_gene: TRBV7-3; len: 16; abundance: -; CDR3aa: CASSSWTGDGNQPQHF; CDR3nt: TGTGCCAGCAGCTCCTGGACAGGGGACGGGAATCAGCCCCAGCATTTT
j_gene: TRBJ1-2; d_gene: -; v_gene: TRBV5-1; len: 19; abundance: -; CDR3aa: CASSLGHMRGGGFYYGYTF; CDR3nt: TGCGCCAGCAGCTTGGGACACATGCGGGGTGGGGGTTTCTACTATGGCTACACCTTC
j_gene: TRBJ2-7; d_gene: -; v_gene: TRBV30; len: 11; abundance: -; CDR3aa: CAWNRDYEQYF; CDR3nt: TGTGCCTGGAATCGAGACTACGAGCAGTACTTC
j_gene: TRBJ1-4; d_gene: TRBD1; v_gene: TRBV12-5; len: 15; abundance: -; CDR3aa: CASGLVRQGPEKLFF; CDR3nt: TGTGCTAGTGGTTTGGTCCGACAGGGTCCCGAAAAACTGTTTTTT
j_gene: TRBJ1-1; d_gene: -; v_gene: TRBV7-8; len: 15; abundance: -; CDR3aa: CASSLALAFDTEAFF; CDR3nt: TGTGCCAGCAGCTTAGCGCTGGCATTCGACACTGAAGCTTTCTTT
j_gene: TRBJ1-1; d_gene: TRBD1; v_gene: TRBV27; len: 15; abundance: -; CDR3aa: CASSFGGGAGTEAFF; CDR3nt: TGTGCCAGCAGTTTCGGAGGGGGCGCAGGCACTGAAGCTTTCTTT
j_gene: TRBJ2-7; d_gene: TRBD2; v_gene: TRBV18; len: 14; abundance: few; CDR3aa: CASSPSGRYYEQYF; CDR3nt: TGTGCCAGCTCACCCTCCGGGAGGTACTACGAGCAGTACTTC
j_gene: TRBJ1-1; d_gene: TRBD1; v_gene: TRBV19; len: 17; abundance: -; CDR3aa: CASSQGTGGGWGTEAFF; CDR3nt: TGTGCCAGTAGTCAAGGGACAGGGGGCGGTTGGGGCACTGAAGCTTTCTTT
j_gene: TRBJ1-4; d_gene: -; v_gene: TRBV7-9; len: 14; abundance: -; CDR3aa: CASSRSGVDEKLFF; CDR3nt: TGTGCCAGCAGCCGATCGGGGGTCGATGAAAAACTGTTTTTT
j_gene: TRBJ2-5; d_gene: -; v_gene: TRBV20-1; len: 14; abundance: -; CDR3aa: CSASTAVDGETQYF; CDR3nt: TGCAGTGCTAGTACAGCGGTGGATGGAGAGACCCAGTACTTC